Only one count was recorded for the clone carrying this T cell receptor (beta chain). This specimen comes from a study of blood T cell repertoires in COVID-19. Study background: Collection of acute and convalescent COVID-19 samples took place in the United States, Italy and Spain. Sources were T cells, B-cell-depleted T cells, or PBMCs; the material itself was cDNA or gDNA.

Authors' data handling: Reference gene primer amplification gave estimated nucleated cell counts. The assay was immunoSEQ multiplex PCR, and TCRdb's table has in-frame clones only and misses some. The V and J calls and clone size were taken over from that table, and D and trimming were inferred from the DNA. Here the sample spans 200,000 to 300,000 clones, just under 85% being singletons. V lost 2 bases and J 0 bases, leaving 14 bases between the germline ends. The CDR3 loop spans 17 amino acids. Germline V gene lookup returns CDR1 KGHSH and CDR2 LQKENI. The rearrangement uses TRBV18 and TRBJ1-5, with a possible D match to TRBD1 (6 bases). The sequencing input was peripheral blood. The sequence was obtained from an elderly woman with acute or convalescent COVID-19. The CDR3, as DNA: TGTGCCAGCTCACCAACTGGACAGCTGTATAGCAATCAGCCCCAGCATTTT. Translating gives CASSPTGQLYSNQPQHF.